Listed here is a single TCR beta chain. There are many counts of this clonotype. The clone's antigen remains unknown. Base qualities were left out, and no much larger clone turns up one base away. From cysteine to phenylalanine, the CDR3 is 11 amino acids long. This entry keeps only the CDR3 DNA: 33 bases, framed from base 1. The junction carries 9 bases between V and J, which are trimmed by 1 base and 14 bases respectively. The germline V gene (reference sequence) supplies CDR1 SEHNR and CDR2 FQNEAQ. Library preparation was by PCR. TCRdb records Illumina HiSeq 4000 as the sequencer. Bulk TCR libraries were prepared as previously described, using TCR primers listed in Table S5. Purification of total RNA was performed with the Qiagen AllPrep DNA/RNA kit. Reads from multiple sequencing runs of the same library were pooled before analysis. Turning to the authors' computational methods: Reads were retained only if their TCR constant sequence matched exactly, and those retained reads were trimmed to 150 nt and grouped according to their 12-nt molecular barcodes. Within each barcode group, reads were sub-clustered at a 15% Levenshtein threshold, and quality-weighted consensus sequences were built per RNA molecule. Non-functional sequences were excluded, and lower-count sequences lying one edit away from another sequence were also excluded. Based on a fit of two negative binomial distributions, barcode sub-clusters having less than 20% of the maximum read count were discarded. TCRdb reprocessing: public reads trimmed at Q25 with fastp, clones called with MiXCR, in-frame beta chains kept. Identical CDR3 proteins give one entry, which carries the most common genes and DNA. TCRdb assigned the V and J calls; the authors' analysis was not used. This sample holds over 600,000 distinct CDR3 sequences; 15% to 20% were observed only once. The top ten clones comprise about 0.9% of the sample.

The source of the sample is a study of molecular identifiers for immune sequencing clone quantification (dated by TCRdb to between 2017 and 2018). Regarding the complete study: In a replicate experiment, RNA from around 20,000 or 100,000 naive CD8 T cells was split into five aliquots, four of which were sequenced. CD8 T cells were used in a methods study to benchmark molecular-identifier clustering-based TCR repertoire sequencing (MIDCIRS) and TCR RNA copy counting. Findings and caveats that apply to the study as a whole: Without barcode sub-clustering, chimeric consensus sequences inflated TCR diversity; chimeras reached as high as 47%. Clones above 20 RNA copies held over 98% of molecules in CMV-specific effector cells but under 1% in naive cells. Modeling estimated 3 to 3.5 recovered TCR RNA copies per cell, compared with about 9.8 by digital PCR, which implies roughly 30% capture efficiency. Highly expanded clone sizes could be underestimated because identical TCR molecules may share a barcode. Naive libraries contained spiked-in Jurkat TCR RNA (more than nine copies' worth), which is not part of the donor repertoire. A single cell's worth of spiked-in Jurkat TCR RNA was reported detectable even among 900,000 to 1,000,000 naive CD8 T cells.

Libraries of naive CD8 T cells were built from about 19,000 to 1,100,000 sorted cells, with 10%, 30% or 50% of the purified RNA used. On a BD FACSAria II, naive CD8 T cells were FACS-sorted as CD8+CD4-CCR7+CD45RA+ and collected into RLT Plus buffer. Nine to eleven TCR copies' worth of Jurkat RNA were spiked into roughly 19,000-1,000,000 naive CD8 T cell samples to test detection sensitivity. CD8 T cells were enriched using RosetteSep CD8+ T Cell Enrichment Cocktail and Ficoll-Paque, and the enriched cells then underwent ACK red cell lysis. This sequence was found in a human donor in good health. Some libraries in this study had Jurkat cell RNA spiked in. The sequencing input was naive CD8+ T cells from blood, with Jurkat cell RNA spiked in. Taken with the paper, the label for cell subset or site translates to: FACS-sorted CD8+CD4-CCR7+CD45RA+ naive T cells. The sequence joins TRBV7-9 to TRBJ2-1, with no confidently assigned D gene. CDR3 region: CASSLGPEKFF. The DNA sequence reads TGTGCCAGCAGCTTAGGCCCCGAGAAGTTCTTC. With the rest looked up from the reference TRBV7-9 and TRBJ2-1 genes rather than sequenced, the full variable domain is DTGVSQNPRHKITKRGQNVTFRCDPISEHNRLYWYRQTLGQGPEFLTYFQNEAQLEKSRLLSDRFSAERPKGSFSTLEIQRTEQGDSAMYLCASSLGPEKFFGPGTRLTVL.